This T cell receptor (beta chain) was profiled in a study of a mutant IDH1 vaccine in newly diagnosed glioma. The time point here: baseline, week 1 (first vaccination visit). The treatment was: pre-vaccination baseline after standard-of-care therapy. This CDR3 is 20 amino acids long. Trimming at V came to 0 bases and at J to 1 base, leaving 9 bases not matched to a gene. Per germline, CDR1 SGDLS and CDR2 YYNGEE. Measured with immunoSEQ multiplex PCR; TCRdb has only the in-frame clones, and not every one. The sample lists some 87,000 clones, around 80% occurring once. This sequence originates from a man aged 35 to 55 with glioma. Here the sequenced sample was PBMCs, taken from a glioma patient treated with radiotherapy, temozolomide or both. J is TRBJ2-1 and V is TRBV9; 14 bases map to TRBD2. CDR3 in amino acids: CASSVGLVTSGGASYNEQFF. The CDR3 bases are TGTGCCAGCAGCGTAGGACTTGTGACTAGCGGGGGGGCTTCCTACAATGAGCAGTTCTTC.